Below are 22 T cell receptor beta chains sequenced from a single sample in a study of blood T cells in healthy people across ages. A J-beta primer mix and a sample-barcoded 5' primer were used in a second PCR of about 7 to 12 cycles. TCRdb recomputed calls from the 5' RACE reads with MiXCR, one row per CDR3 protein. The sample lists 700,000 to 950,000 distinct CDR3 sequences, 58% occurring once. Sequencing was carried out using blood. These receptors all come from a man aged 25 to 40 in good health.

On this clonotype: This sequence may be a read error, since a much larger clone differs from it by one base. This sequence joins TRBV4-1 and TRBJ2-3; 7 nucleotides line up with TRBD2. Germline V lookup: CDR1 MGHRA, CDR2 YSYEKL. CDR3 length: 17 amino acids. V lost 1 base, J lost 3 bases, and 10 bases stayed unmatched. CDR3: CASSQVGAGVSTDTQYF. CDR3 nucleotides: TGCGCCAGCAGCCAAGTTGGTGCGGGGGTTTCGACAGATACGCAGTATTTT.

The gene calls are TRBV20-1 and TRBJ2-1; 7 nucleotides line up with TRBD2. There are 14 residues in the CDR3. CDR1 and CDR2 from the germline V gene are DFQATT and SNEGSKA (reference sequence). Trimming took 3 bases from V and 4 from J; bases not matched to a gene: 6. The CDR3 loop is CSASRAGVYNEQFF. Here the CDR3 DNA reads TGCAGTGCTAGTAGGGCGGGGGTGTACAATGAGCAGTTCTTC.

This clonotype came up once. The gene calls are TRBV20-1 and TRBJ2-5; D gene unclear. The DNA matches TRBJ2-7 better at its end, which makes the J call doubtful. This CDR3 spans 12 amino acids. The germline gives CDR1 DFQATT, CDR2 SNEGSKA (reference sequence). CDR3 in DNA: TGCAGTGCTAGTCCTTCGACTGGCGAGCAGTACTTC. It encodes CSASPSTGEQYF.

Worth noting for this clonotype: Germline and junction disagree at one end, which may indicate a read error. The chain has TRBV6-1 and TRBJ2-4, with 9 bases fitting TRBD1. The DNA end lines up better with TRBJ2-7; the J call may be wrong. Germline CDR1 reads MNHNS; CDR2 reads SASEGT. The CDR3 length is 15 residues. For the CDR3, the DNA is TGTACCAGCAGTGAACAAGGGACAGGGTACTACGAGCAGTACTTC. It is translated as CTSSEQGTGYYEQYF.

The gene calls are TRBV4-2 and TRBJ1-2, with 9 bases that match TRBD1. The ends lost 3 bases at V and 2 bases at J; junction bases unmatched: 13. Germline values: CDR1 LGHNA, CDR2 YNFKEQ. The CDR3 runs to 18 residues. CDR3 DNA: TGTGCCAGCAGCCACATCCGGGACAGGGCTCCCTCCAACTATGGCTACACCTTC. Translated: CASSHIRDRAPSNYGYTF.

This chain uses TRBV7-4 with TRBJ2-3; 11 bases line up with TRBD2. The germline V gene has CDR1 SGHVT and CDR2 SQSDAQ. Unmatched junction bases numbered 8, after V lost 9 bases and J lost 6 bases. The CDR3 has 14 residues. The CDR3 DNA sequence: TGTGCCAGTAAAACTAGCGGGAGTTTGGATACGCAGTATTTT. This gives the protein CASKTSGSLDTQYF.

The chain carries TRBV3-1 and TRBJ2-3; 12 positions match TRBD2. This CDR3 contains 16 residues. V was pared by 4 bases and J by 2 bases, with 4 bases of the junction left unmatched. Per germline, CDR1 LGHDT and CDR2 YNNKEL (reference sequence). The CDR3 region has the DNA TGTGCCAGCAGCCGACTAGCGGGGGAGACCACAGATACGCAGTATTTT. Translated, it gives CASSRLAGETTDTQYF.

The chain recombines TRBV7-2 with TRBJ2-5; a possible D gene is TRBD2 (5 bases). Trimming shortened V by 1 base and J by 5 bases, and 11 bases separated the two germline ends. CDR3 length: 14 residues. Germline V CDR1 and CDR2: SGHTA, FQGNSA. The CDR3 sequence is CASSLERVRETQYF. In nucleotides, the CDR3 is TGTGCCAGCAGCTTAGAGAGGGTTAGGGAGACCCAGTACTTC.

CDR3 bases: TGTGCCAGCAACCTCAGAGTAACTTACGAGCAGTACTTC. Its translation: CASNLRVTYEQYF. V and J are TRBV6-5 and TRBJ2-7; D ambiguous. The CDR3 consists of 13 residues. Trimming cost V 7 bases and J 4 bases, with 14 bases left between them. Germline-derived CDR1 and CDR2 are MNHEY and SVGAGI.

The CDR3 bases are TGTGCCATCAGTGAGACAGCCATGAACACTGAAGCTTTCTTT. Translating it yields CAISETAMNTEAFF. The chain joins TRBV10-3 to TRBJ1-1; D unresolved. CDR1 and CDR2 (germline): ENHRY, SYGVKD. CDR3 size: 14 residues. Between the trimmed V and J ends, which lost 2 bases and 0 bases, there was a span of 7 bases.

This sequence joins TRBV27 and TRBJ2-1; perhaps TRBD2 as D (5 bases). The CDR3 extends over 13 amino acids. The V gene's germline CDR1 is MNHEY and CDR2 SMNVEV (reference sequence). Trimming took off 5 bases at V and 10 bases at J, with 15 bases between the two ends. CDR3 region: CASSTNGGGEQFF. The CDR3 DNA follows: TGTGCCAGCAGTACCAACGGAGGTGGCGAGCAGTTCTTC.

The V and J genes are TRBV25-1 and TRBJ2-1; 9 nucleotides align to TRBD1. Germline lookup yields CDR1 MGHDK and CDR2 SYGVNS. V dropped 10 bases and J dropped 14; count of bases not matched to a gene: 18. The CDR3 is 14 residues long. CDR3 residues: CATGGQGRSGTKFF. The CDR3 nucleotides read TGTGCCACCGGGGGACAGGGTCGTTCTGGGACCAAGTTCTTC.

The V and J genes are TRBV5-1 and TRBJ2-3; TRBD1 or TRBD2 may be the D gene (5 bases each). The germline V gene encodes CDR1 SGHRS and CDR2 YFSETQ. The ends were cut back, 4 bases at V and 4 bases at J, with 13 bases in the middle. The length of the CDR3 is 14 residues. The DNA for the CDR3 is TGCGCCAGCAGCACTGAAGAGGGGTCAGATACGCAGTATTTT. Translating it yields CASSTEEGSDTQYF.

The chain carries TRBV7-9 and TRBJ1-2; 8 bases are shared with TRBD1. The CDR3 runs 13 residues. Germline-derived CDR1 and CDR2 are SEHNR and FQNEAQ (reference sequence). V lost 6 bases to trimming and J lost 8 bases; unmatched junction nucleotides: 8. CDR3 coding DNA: TGTGCCAGCAGAAAAGGACAGGGTCACGGCTACACCTTC. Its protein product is CASRKGQGHGYTF.

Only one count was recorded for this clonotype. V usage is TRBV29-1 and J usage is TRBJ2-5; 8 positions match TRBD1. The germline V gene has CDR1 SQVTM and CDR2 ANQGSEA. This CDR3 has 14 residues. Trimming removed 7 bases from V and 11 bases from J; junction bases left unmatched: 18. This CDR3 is CSGHIDRGGNEQYF. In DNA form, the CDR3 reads TGCAGCGGGCATATAGACAGGGGTGGGAATGAGCAGTACTTC.

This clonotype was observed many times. The DNA for the CDR3 is TGTGCCACCAGCAGAGTATTTGGGAGGGCGGATGAGCAGTTCTTC. It yields the protein CATSRVFGRADEQFF. This chain links TRBV15 with TRBJ2-1; TRBD2 aligns across 7 bases. CDR3 length: 15 amino acids. Losses at the gene ends were 1 base for V and 8 bases for J; bases not matched to a gene: 8. Germline values: CDR1 LNHNV, CDR2 YYDKDF (reference sequence).

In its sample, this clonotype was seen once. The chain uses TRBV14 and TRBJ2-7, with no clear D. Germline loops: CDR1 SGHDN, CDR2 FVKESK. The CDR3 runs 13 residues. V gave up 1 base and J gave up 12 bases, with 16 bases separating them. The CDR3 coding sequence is TGTGCCAGCAGCCAAGGGTTAGAGCTGGAGTGGTACTTC. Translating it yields CASSQGLELEWYF.

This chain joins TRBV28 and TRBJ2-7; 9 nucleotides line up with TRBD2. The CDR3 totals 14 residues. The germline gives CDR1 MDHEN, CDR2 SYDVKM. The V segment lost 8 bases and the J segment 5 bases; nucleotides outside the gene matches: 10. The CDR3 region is CASDHSGSSDEQYF. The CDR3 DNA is TGTGCCAGCGATCATAGCGGGAGTTCGGACGAGCAGTACTTC.

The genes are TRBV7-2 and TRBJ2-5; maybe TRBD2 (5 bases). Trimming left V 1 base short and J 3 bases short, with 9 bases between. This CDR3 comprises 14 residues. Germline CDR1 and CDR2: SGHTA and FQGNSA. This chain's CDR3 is CASSLGTRKETQYF. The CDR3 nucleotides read TGTGCCAGCAGCTTAGGCACTAGAAAAGAGACCCAGTACTTC.

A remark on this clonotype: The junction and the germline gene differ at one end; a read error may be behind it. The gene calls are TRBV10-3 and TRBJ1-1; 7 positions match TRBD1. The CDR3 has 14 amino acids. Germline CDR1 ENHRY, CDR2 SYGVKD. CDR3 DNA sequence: TGTGCCGTCAGTGAGGGGACAGCGAACACTGAAGCTTTCTTT. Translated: CAVSEGTANTEAFF.

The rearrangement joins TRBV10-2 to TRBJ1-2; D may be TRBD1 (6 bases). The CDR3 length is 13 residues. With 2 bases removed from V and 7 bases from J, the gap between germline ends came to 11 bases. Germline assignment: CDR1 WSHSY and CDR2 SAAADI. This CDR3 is CASSEGQSSGYTF. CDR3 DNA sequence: TGCGCCAGCAGTGAGGGACAGAGCAGTGGCTACACCTTC.

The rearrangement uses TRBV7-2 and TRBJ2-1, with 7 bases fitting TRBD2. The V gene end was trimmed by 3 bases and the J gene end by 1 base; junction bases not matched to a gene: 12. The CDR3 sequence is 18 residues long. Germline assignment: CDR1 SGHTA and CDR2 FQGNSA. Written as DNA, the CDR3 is TGTGCCAGCAGCTTCCTGGCGGGAGTATTGATTTCCTACAATGAGCAGTTCTTC. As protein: CASSFLAGVLISYNEQFF.